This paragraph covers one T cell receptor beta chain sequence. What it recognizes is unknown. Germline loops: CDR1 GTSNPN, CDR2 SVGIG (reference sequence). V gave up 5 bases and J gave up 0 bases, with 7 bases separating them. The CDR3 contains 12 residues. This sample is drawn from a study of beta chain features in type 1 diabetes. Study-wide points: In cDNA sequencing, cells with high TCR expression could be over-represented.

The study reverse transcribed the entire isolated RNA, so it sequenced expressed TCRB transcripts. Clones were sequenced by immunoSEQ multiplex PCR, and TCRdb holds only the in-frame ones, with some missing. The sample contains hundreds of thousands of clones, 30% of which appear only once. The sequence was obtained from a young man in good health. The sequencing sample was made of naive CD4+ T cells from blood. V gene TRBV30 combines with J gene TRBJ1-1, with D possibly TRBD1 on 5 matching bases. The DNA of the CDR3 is TGTGCCTGGGGACACATGAACACTGAAGCTTTCTTT. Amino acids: CAWGHMNTEAFF.